This T cell receptor beta chain is drawn from a study of CD8+CD57+ T cells in acquired aplastic anemia. About the research overall: Each DNA sample taken from sorted CD4+ and CD8+ cells came to 3 to 4 ug on average.

TCR beta VDJ and CDR3 profiles were obtained from a genomic DNA template. TCRdb used MiXCR to reprocess the reads, holding one entry per CDR3 protein. The table includes about 180,000 distinct CDR3 sequences, around 50% detected once. Individuals selected for sequencing had exhibited CD8+CD57+ cell expansion on flow cytometry. The CDR3 length is 14 residues. V was pared by 8 bases and J by 1 base, with 4 bases of the junction left unmatched. The germline gives CDR1 LNHDA, CDR2 SQIVND (reference sequence). The TCR originated in a human donor with aplastic anemia. Material for sequencing was sorted CD4+, CD8+, or CD8+CD57+ T cells (not recorded which) from PBMCs. The chain is built from TRBV19 and TRBJ2-3; TRBD1 agrees at 9 bases. Here the CDR3 reads CASGQGYRTDTQYF. The CDR3 coding sequence is TGTGCCAGTGGACAGGGGTATCGCACAGATACGCAGTATTTT.